These 8 T cell receptor beta chains were sequenced from one sample in a study. TCRdb recomputed calls from the 5' RACE reads with MiXCR, one row per CDR3 protein. This sample yields about 64,000 distinct CDR3 sequences, of which about 22% are seen a single time; over 2.5% belongs to the top ten. Sequencing was done on a sample of memory CD4+ T cells sorted from a lymph node. Regarding subset: memory CD4+ T cells, CD4+CD45RO+CD25-. The receptors originated from a female donor with breast cancer.

The V and J genes are TRBV7-8 and TRBJ2-5; D may be TRBD2 (5 bases). V was trimmed by 3 bases and J by 5 bases, leaving 13 bases between them. The CDR3 contains 14 residues. The V gene's germline CDR1 is SGHVS and CDR2 FQNEAQ. The CDR3 nucleotides are TGTGCCAGCAGCTTCTTCGGCCGAGGGGAGACCCAGTACTTC. Translated: CASSFFGRGETQYF.

A single count supports this clonotype. The rearrangement links TRBV30 to TRBJ2-6, with D unresolved. CDR3 length: 12 amino acids. Germline assignment: CDR1 GTSNPN and CDR2 SVGIG (reference sequence). Deletions cut 5 bases from V and 2 bases from J, with 4 bases between. The CDR3 coding sequence is TGTGCCTGGGGCACTGGGGCCAACGTCCTGACTTTC. Its protein is CAWGTGANVLTF.

The table lists this clonotype with a few counts. The junction shows a germline mismatch at one end, possibly a read error. The chain links TRBV12-3 or TRBV12-4 to TRBJ1-5; D unresolved. The CDR3 has 13 residues. Here the CDR3 DNA reads TGTGCCAGCACCACTCCGATTTCCGGGCCCCAACATTTT. Residues: CASTTPISGPQHF.

This sequence joins TRBV5-1 and TRBJ1-2; D might be TRBD1 (6 bases). The length of the CDR3 is 17 residues. Trimming stripped 0 bases from V and 6 bases from J, with 21 bases between. CDR1 and CDR2 from the germline V gene are SGHRS and YFSETQ. Written as DNA, the CDR3 is TGCGCCAGCAGCTTGGAACCGACCCGGGGGCGTCGTCATGGCTACACCTTC. It specifies CASSLEPTRGRRHGYTF.

In its sample, this clonotype was seen a few times. The gene calls are TRBV6-6 and TRBJ2-7; D possibly corresponds to TRBD2 (5 bases). CDR1 MNHNY and CDR2 SVGAGI come from the germline V gene (reference sequence). This CDR3 comprises 14 residues. The ends were cut back, 4 bases at V and 4 bases at J, with 14 bases in the middle. CDR3 DNA sequence: TGTGCCAGCAGTTTAATTGAGGGTCCGTACGAGCAGTACTTC. Encoded protein: CASSLIEGPYEQYF.

In its sample, this clonotype was seen a few times. V and J are TRBV7-2 and TRBJ1-3; 7 nucleotides agree with TRBD1. CDR3 size: 15 residues. The J segment lost 4 bases and the V segment lost 4 bases, leaving 7 bases of the junction unmatched. In germline, CDR1 is SGHTA, CDR2 FQGNSA. The CDR3 DNA reads as TGTGCCAGCAGCTCCGGGACAGCTGCCGGAAACACCATATATTTT. Residues: CASSSGTAAGNTIYF.

This chain uses TRBV7-9 with TRBJ1-5; D might be TRBD1 (5 bases). Germline V lookup: CDR1 SEHNR, CDR2 FQNEAQ (reference sequence). V was cut by 2 bases and J by 3 bases, with 8 bases left in between. The CDR3 consists of 14 residues. The CDR3 coding sequence is TGTGCCAGCAGCTTAAGGGACTCCAATCAGCCCCAGCATTTT. This encodes CASSLRDSNQPQHF.

This clonotype occurred a few times. In nucleotides, the CDR3 is TGTGCCAGCAGCAAGGGGGGTGAGCAGTTCTTC. Amino acid sequence: CASSKGGEQFF. This chain joins TRBV5-6 and TRBJ2-1; perhaps D is TRBD1 or TRBD2 (6 bases each). This CDR3 contains 11 residues. V gave up 4 bases and J gave up 9 bases, with 8 bases separating them. Germline CDR1 is SGHDT and CDR2 is YYEEEE. Together with reference TRBV5-6 and TRBJ2-1, the CDR3 gives the full variable domain: DAGVTQSPTHLIKTRGQQVTLRCSPKSGHDTVSWYQQALGQGPQFIFQYYEEEERQRGNFPDRFSGHQFPNYSSELNVNALLLGDSALYLCASSKGGEQFFGPGTRLTVL.